The TCR beta chain described here comes from a study of blood T cell repertoires in COVID-19 (dated by TCRdb to about 2020). Regarding the complete study: Collaborator samples came from the United States, Italy and Spain and covered acute and convalescent phases of COVID-19. Deeply sampled blood TCRbeta repertoires from subjects exposed to, actively infected with, or recovered from COVID-19 were included in the dataset. A freely available public database, intended as a resource for researchers studying the immune response to SARS-CoV-2, is where the repertoires were released. Where available, HLA class I and class II types were obtained from metadata supplied by the sample provider rather than from assay-based typing. Samples came from the ongoing ImmuneRACE study (first 160 participants) plus 1,254 subjects from 6 global collaborators. The prospective study material was composed of cDNA or gDNA derived from T cells, B-cell-depleted T cells, or PBMCs. The sample metadata nearly always contained a de-identified subject ID, COVID-19 status, age in years and sex.

Study-wide conclusions, independent of this receptor: Clinical and demographic metadata were provided uncurated, with the amount varying by source and participant.

Whole blood was collected in K2EDTA tubes by collaborating institutions according to the institutions' own protocols. For TCRbeta analysis, collaborators shipped samples in one of three forms: frozen whole blood, isolated PBMCs, or DNA extracted from either of those sample types. The germline V gene encodes CDR1 LGHNA and CDR2 YSLEER. V was cut back by 0 bases and J by 5 bases, leaving a gap of 13 bases between them. The CDR3 contains 15 residues, cysteine and phenylalanine counted. Only the CDR3 part of the read is kept: 45 bases, read in frame from the first base. TCRbeta CDR3 regions were amplified from genomic DNA by means of the immunoSEQ Assay, a bias-controlled multiplex PCR. For the original study's pipeline: Nucleated cell counts per sample were estimated from amplification of reference gene primers within the assay. Sequence reads were collapsed and filtered to measure the absolute abundance of every unique TCRbeta CDR3 rearrangement. For each sample, productive Simpson clonality was calculated as the square root of Simpson's diversity index over productive rearrangements. The source is immuneACCESS, and TCRdb retained only in-frame sequences with V and J called. Part of the clones is not carried over; for the studies checked, unresolved V genes explain less than half of this, and the remainder is unexplained. V and J calls and clone size come straight from that table; D and trimming were deduced from the DNA. Present in this sample are 250,000 or so clones, less than 90% of which were seen just once. Just under 2% of the sample is taken by the ten largest.

As concerns this clone: Its antigen is unknown. No quality values exist for individual bases; no much larger clone is one base distant.

The TCR was taken from a man aged 25 to 40 with active or convalescent COVID-19. The sample comprised peripheral blood. The chain is made from TRBV4-3 and TRBJ1-2; a tentative D call is TRBD1 (6 bases match). The DNA is TGCGCCAGCAGCCAAGATCGGGCAGGGGTATATGGCTACACCTTC. It specifies CASSQDRAGVYGYTF.